A selection of T cell receptor beta chains follows, all from one sample in a study of blood T cell repertoires in COVID-19. Clones were read by immunoSEQ multiplex PCR, and TCRdb kept only the in-frame ones, dropping some. The sample carries hundreds of thousands of clones, 85% to 90% recorded once. The specimen was PBMCs or T cells enriched from blood (not recorded which). The receptors shown here come from a man younger than 45 who had recovered from COVID-19. The CDR3 runs from the conserved cysteine through the conserved F or W. D genes are given only for firm matches. Size is stated for part of the rows, as once, few or many counts, or as a class when the clone is expanded.

J: TRBJ2-5; V: TRBV19; D: TRBD2; size: NA; CDR3: CASSISSMGGEETQYF; DNA: TGTGCCAGTAGTATCTCATCTATGGGAGGGGAAGAGACCCAGTACTTC
J: TRBJ2-7; V: TRBV28; D: TRBD1; size: NA; CDR3: CSTGGYEQYF; DNA: TGTTCCACAGGGGGCTACGAGCAGTACTTC
J: TRBJ1-2; V: TRBV29-1; D: NA; size: NA; CDR3: CSVGQDYGYTF; DNA: TGCAGCGTTGGGCAGGACTATGGCTACACCTTC
J: TRBJ2-6; V: TRBV5-6; D: TRBD1; size: NA; CDR3: CASSLVGQGSSGANVLTF; DNA: TGTGCCAGCAGCTTGGTGGGACAGGGTAGCTCTGGGGCCAACGTCCTGACTTTC
J: TRBJ1-1; V: TRBV18; D: NA; size: NA; CDR3: CASSPAPGASLAFF; DNA: TGTGCCAGCTCACCGGCCCCAGGGGCTTCTCTGGCTTTCTTT
J: TRBJ2-3; V: TRBV5-5; D: NA; size: NA; CDR3: CASSLPYSEADTQYF; DNA: TGTGCCAGCAGCTTGCCTTACTCCGAGGCAGATACGCAGTATTTT
J: TRBJ2-4; V: TRBV4-1; D: TRBD2; size: NA; CDR3: CASSQTSGSKNIQYF; DNA: TGCGCCAGCAGCCAGACTAGCGGGAGTAAAAACATTCAGTACTTC
J: TRBJ2-7; V: TRBV10-3; D: NA; size: NA; CDR3: CAISGATNSYEQYF; DNA: TGTGCCATCAGTGGGGCGACAAACAGCTACGAGCAGTACTTC
J: TRBJ1-2; V: TRBV18; D: NA; size: NA; CDR3: CASSPGLEDGYTF; DNA: TGTGCCAGCTCCCCAGGGTTAGAGGATGGCTACACCTTC
J: TRBJ2-1; V: TRBV28; D: TRBD2; size: NA; CDR3: CASSPFGAGGFNEQFF; DNA: TGTGCCAGCAGTCCCTTTGGGGCGGGAGGTTTCAATGAGCAGTTCTTC
J: TRBJ2-3; V: TRBV28; D: TRBD2; size: NA; CDR3: CASSQPGLAATDTQYF; DNA: TGTGCCAGCAGTCAACCGGGACTAGCGGCCACAGATACGCAGTATTTT
J: TRBJ1-5; V: TRBV19; D: TRBD1; size: NA; CDR3: CASNRSGQGYSNQPQHF; DNA: TGTGCCAGTAATCGGTCGGGACAGGGCTACAGCAATCAGCCCCAGCATTTT
J: TRBJ2-1; V: TRBV30; D: TRBD2; size: NA; CDR3: CAWSPTSGEQFF; DNA: TGTGCCTGGAGTCCCACTAGCGGCGAGCAGTTCTTC
J: TRBJ2-3; V: TRBV11-2; D: TRBD1; size: NA; CDR3: CASSFPGQENTDTQYF; DNA: TGTGCCAGCAGCTTTCCGGGACAGGAAAACACAGATACGCAGTATTTT
J: TRBJ2-5; V: TRBV3-1/TRBV3-2; D: TRBD2; size: NA; CDR3: CASSRSPGLAGFRGETQYF; DNA: TGTGCCAGCAGCCGGAGTCCGGGACTAGCGGGATTTAGGGGAGAGACCCAGTACTTC
J: TRBJ2-7; V: TRBV9; D: NA; size: NA; CDR3: CASSALGGLDEQYF; DNA: TGTGCCAGCAGCGCACTTGGGGGGTTAGACGAGCAGTACTTC
J: TRBJ2-2; V: TRBV5-1; D: NA; size: few; CDR3: CASSFMADSNTGELFF; DNA: TGCGCCAGCAGCTTTATGGCAGATTCGAACACCGGGGAGCTGTTTTTT
J: TRBJ1-4; V: TRBV15; D: NA; size: NA; CDR3: CATSRVAGEKLFF; DNA: TGTGCCACCAGCAGAGTGGCAGGAGAAAAACTGTTTTTT
J: TRBJ1-2; V: TRBV28; D: TRBD1; size: NA; CDR3: CASSLLGQDYGYTF; DNA: TGTGCCAGCAGTTTATTAGGACAGGACTATGGCTACACCTTC
J: TRBJ1-2; V: TRBV11-2; D: TRBD1; size: NA; CDR3: CASSETGGPYGYTF; DNA: TGTGCCAGCAGCGAGACAGGGGGCCCCTATGGCTACACCTTC
J: TRBJ1-4; V: TRBV5-1; D: TRBD1; size: NA; CDR3: CASSLPKSGTDNEKLFF; DNA: TGCGCCAGCAGCTTGCCCAAATCCGGGACAGATAATGAAAAACTGTTTTTT
J: TRBJ1-6; V: TRBV6-4; D: NA; size: NA; CDR3: CASSDDRDSPLHF; DNA: TGTGCCAGCAGTGACGACCGGGATTCACCCCTCCACTTT
J: TRBJ2-2; V: TRBV27; D: TRBD1; size: once; CDR3: CASSRQGFSLNTGELFF; DNA: TGTGCCAGCAGCCGACAGGGTTTTAGTCTAAACACCGGGGAGCTGTTTTTT
J: TRBJ2-7; V: TRBV11-2; D: TRBD2; size: NA; CDR3: CASSFGTSGAYEQYF; DNA: TGTGCCAGCAGCTTCGGGACTAGCGGGGCCTACGAGCAGTACTTC
J: TRBJ1-1; V: TRBV15; D: NA; size: NA; CDR3: CATSRGTLMNTEAFF; DNA: TGTGCCACCAGCAGAGGGACACTGATGAACACTGAAGCTTTCTTT
J: TRBJ1-4; V: TRBV2; D: NA; size: once; CDR3: CARNAGGTNEKLFF; DNA: TGTGCCCGGAACGCGGGGGGAACTAATGAAAAACTGTTTTTT
J: TRBJ1-4; V: TRBV30; D: TRBD1; size: NA; CDR3: CAWAGTGSEKLFF; DNA: TGTGCCTGGGCCGGGACAGGGAGTGAAAAACTGTTTTTT
J: TRBJ1-2; V: TRBV28; D: NA; size: NA; CDR3: CASSLGLYGYTF; DNA: TGTGCCAGCAGTCTGGGGCTCTATGGCTACACCTTC
J: TRBJ1-6; V: TRBV25-1; D: NA; size: NA; CDR3: CASSARTDFSRINSPLHF; DNA: TGTGCCAGCAGTGCTCGGACAGATTTCTCGAGAATTAATTCACCCCTCCACTTT
J: TRBJ2-5; V: TRBV9; D: TRBD2; size: NA; CDR3: CASSVGGLAQETQYF; DNA: TGTGCCAGCAGCGTAGGGGGACTAGCTCAAGAGACCCAGTACTTC
J: TRBJ2-1; V: TRBV28; D: TRBD1; size: once; CDR3: CASSPPTGFGEQFF; DNA: TGTGCCAGCAGTCCGCCGACAGGGTTCGGTGAGCAGTTCTTC
J: TRBJ1-1; V: TRBV19; D: NA; size: NA; CDR3: CASSDPGLDTEAFF; DNA: TGTGCCAGTAGTGACCCCGGGTTGGACACTGAAGCTTTCTTT
J: TRBJ2-3; V: TRBV19; D: TRBD2; size: NA; CDR3: CASSIAGGPDTQYF; DNA: TGTGCCAGTAGTATAGCGGGGGGGCCAGATACGCAGTATTTT
J: TRBJ2-5; V: TRBV19; D: NA; size: NA; CDR3: CASSTHRQETQYF; DNA: TGTGCCAGTAGTACCCACAGGCAAGAGACCCAGTACTTC
J: TRBJ2-7; V: TRBV18; D: NA; size: NA; CDR3: CASSPWGEVPYEQYF; DNA: TGTGCCAGCTCACCATGGGGGGAGGTCCCCTACGAGCAGTACTTC
J: TRBJ1-1; V: TRBV3-1/TRBV3-2; D: NA; size: NA; CDR3: CASSQKHVTEAFF; DNA: TGTGCCAGCAGCCAGAAACACGTGACTGAAGCTTTCTTT
J: TRBJ2-3; V: TRBV30; D: TRBD2; size: NA; CDR3: CAWRRLASTDTQYF; DNA: TGTGCCTGGAGGCGACTAGCTAGCACAGATACGCAGTATTTT
J: TRBJ2-3; V: TRBV28; D: NA; size: NA; CDR3: CASSFRGTQYF; DNA: TGTGCCAGCAGTTTTCGGGGGACGCAGTATTTT
J: TRBJ1-1; V: TRBV6-5; D: NA; size: once; CDR3: CASRTANTEAFF; DNA: TGTGCCTCCCGGACAGCAAACACTGAAGCTTTCTTT
J: TRBJ1-2; V: TRBV19; D: TRBD1; size: NA; CDR3: CASSNSGGIHGYTF; DNA: TGTGCCAGTAGTAATTCAGGGGGCATACATGGCTACACCTTC
J: TRBJ2-7; V: TRBV29-1; D: NA; size: NA; CDR3: CSVALAAPLIEQYF; DNA: TGCAGCGTCGCATTAGCGGCGCCGTTAATAGAGCAGTACTTC
J: TRBJ1-2; V: TRBV19; D: NA; size: NA; CDR3: CASSSQETYGYTF; DNA: TGTGCCAGTAGTTCACAGGAGACTTATGGCTACACCTTC
J: TRBJ2-7; V: TRBV5-1; D: TRBD1; size: NA; CDR3: CASSLSTGGNYEQYF; DNA: TGCGCCAGCAGCCTGAGTACAGGGGGTAACTACGAGCAGTACTTC
J: TRBJ2-1; V: TRBV5-1; D: TRBD2; size: NA; CDR3: CASSLELANEQFF; DNA: TGCGCCAGCAGCTTGGAACTAGCGAATGAGCAGTTCTTC
J: TRBJ1-6; V: TRBV12-3/TRBV12-4; D: NA; size: NA; CDR3: CASRNRDWALHF; DNA: TGTGCCAGCAGAAACAGGGATTGGGCCCTCCACTTT
J: TRBJ2-7; V: TRBV5-1; D: NA; size: NA; CDR3: CASSYTIRNYEQYF; DNA: TGCGCCAGCAGTTATACTATACGGAACTACGAGCAGTACTTC
J: TRBJ2-1; V: TRBV7-7; D: TRBD1; size: NA; CDR3: CASSLVFTGVENEQFF; DNA: TGTGCTAGCAGCTTAGTCTTCACAGGGGTTGAGAATGAGCAGTTCTTC
J: TRBJ2-7; V: TRBV10-2; D: NA; size: NA; CDR3: CAIRGQSSYEQYF; DNA: TGCGCCATTAGAGGCCAGAGCTCCTACGAGCAGTACTTC
J: TRBJ1-3; V: TRBV7-9; D: NA; size: NA; CDR3: CASSLTGWVSGNTIYF; DNA: TGTGCCAGCAGCCTGACAGGATGGGTCTCTGGAAACACCATATATTTT